The following is a TCR beta chain sequence with its context. The data are from a study of blood T cell repertoires in COVID-19. Across the whole study: Acute and convalescent COVID-19 samples came from the United States, Italy and Spain. PBMCs, B-cell-depleted T cells, or T cells were the source of the cDNA or gDNA that made up the material.

V lost 2 bases, J lost 5 bases, and 16 bases lay in between. The length of the CDR3 is 15 residues. Germline V gene data show CDR1 as KGHSH and CDR2 as LQKENI. Under the authors' procedure: How many nucleated cells were present was estimated from reference gene primer amplification. Clones were read by immunoSEQ multiplex PCR, and TCRdb kept only the in-frame ones, dropping some. V, J and clone size derive from that table, while D and trimming were established from the DNA sequence. Here the sample spans tens of thousands of clones, 80% to 95% being singletons. Sequencing was performed on peripheral blood. This chain links TRBV18 with TRBJ2-7; a possible D gene is TRBD2 (6 bases). The sequence was collected from a man in his sixties with acute or convalescent COVID-19. CDR3 in amino acids: CASSPLFGGVDEQYF. In DNA form, the CDR3 reads TGTGCCAGCTCACCATTGTTCGGGGGAGTGGACGAGCAGTACTTC.